These 4 T cell receptor beta chains came from one sample sequenced in a study of T cells in Graves' hyperthyroidism and ophthalmopathy (dated by TCRdb to about 2019). Library generation was performed with multiplex PCR. Reads for this sample came from an Illumina HiSeq 2000. Amplification of TCR beta CDR3 regions was carried out from RNA transcripts. A first-round RT-PCR of the TCR CDR3 used the HTBI primer set with the Qiagen OneStep RT-PCR kit. The public reads were reprocessed in TCRdb via fastp at Q25 and MiXCR, keeping in-frame beta chains. Rows are combined by CDR3 protein, so each entry shows the most common genes and DNA. Within this sample are 300,000 to 450,000 distinct CDR3 sequences, with around a sixth of them counted one time only. Less than 20% of the sample is taken by the ten largest. Material for sequencing was blood. These receptors were obtained from a woman between 40 and 50 years old with Graves' ophthalmopathy.

Many counts were recorded for this clonotype. CDR3 nucleotide sequence: TGTGCCAGCAGCTTAGGGGCTAGCTGGGCCTCCGGCGAGCAGTACTTC. Its protein product is CASSLGASWASGEQYF. V is TRBV13 and J is TRBJ2-7, with a possible D match to TRBD2 (5 bases). Trimming took 0 bases from V and 6 from J, leaving 18 bases between them. The CDR3 totals 16 residues. From germline, CDR1 is PRHDT and CDR2 FYEKMQ (reference sequence).

This clonotype was counted ten times or more. This chain joins TRBV6-1 and TRBJ1-6; 7 nucleotides line up with TRBD1. Looked up from germline, CDR1 is MNHNS and CDR2 is SASEGT. The ends lost 4 bases at V and 8 bases at J; junction bases unmatched: 5. The CDR3 runs 14 residues. Here the CDR3 reads CASSVGTADSPLHF. The CDR3 region has the DNA TGTGCCAGCAGTGTAGGGACAGCTGATTCACCCCTCCACTTT.

The chain links TRBV6-5 to TRBJ2-7; 8 bases map to TRBD2. V lost 2 bases, J lost 2 bases, and 5 bases stayed unmatched. This CDR3 comprises 15 residues. In germline, CDR1 is MNHEY, CDR2 SVGAGI. The CDR3 coding sequence is TGTGCCAGCAGTTACGCGGCGGGGGGCACCTACGAGCAGTACTTC. Translated, it gives CASSYAAGGTYEQYF.

This clonotype was detected many times. The junction shows a germline mismatch at one end, possibly a read error. DNA for the CDR3: TGCGCCAACAGCTTGGCAGTGCGCGAGCCCTACGAGCAGTACTTC. Translation: CANSLAVREPYEQYF. The chain links TRBV5-1 to TRBJ2-7; D is unclear. The length of the CDR3 is 15 residues. Germline V gene lookup returns CDR1 SGHRS and CDR2 YFSETQ.